This T cell receptor beta chain was recorded in a study of OX40 agonist ivuxolimab in advanced cancers. For the study at large: One patient with hepatocellular carcinoma and two with cutaneous melanoma, three in all, had partial responses.

Regarding the study as a whole: What antigens the expanded peripheral T cells recognized was never established.

Points on this clone: Its antigen is undetermined.

Baseline was the first blood sampling point, followed by cycle 4 day 1 and cycle 7 day 1. Only in-frame clones appear in the TCRdb table, and some are missing; sequencing was by immunoSEQ multiplex PCR. The sample records about 27,000 clones, around nine tenths being singletons. Specimen: CD4+ or CD8+ T cells sorted from blood, collected in a trial of the OX40 agonist ivuxolimab. This clonotype was sampled from an adult with an advanced solid tumor such as melanoma, head and neck, liver or kidney cancer.

The CDR3 region has the DNA TGTGCCAGCAGTTTAACACCGAACACTGAAGCTTTCTTT. Encoded protein: CASSLTPNTEAFF. This chain uses TRBV28 with TRBJ1-1; no firm D call. Trimming cost V 2 bases and J 1 base, with 5 bases left between them. This CDR3 region has 13 residues. The germline gives CDR1 MDHEN, CDR2 SYDVKM.